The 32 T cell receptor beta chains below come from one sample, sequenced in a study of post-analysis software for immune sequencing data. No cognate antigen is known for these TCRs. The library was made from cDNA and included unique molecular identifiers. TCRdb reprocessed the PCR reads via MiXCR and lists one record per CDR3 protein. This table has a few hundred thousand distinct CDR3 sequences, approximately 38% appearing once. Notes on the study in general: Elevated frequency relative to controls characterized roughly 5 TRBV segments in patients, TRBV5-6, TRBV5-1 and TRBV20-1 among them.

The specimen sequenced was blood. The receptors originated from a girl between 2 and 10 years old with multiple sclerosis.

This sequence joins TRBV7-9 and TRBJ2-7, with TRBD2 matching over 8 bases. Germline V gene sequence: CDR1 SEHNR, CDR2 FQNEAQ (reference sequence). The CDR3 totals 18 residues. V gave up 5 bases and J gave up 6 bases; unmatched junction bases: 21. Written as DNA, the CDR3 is TGTGCCAGCAGCCCCGGGATAAAATCAGGCGGGGGGTACGGCGAGCAGTACTTC. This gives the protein CASSPGIKSGGGYGEQYF. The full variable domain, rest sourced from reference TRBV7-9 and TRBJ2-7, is DTGVSQNPRHKITKRGQNVTFRCDPISEHNRLYWYRQTLGQGPEFLTYFQNEAQLEKSRLLSDRFSAERPKGSFSTLEIQRTEQGDSAMYLCASSPGIKSGGGYGEQYFGPGTRLTVT.

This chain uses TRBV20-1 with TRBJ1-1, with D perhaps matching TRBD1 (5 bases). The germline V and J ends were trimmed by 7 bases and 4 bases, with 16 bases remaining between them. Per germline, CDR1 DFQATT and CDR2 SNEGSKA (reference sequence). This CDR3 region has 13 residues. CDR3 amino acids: CSVVRQGVTEAFF. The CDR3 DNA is TGCAGTGTGGTCAGGCAGGGAGTCACTGAAGCTTTCTTT.

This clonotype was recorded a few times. The CDR3 loop reads CASSQVKSSYEQYF. CDR3 coding DNA: TGCGCCAGCAGCCAGGTTAAGAGCTCCTACGAGCAGTACTTC. This rearrangement joins TRBV4-1 to TRBJ2-7; D unresolved. The CDR3 extends over 14 amino acids. The germline V gene has CDR1 MGHRA and CDR2 YSYEKL. The ends were cut back, 3 bases at V and 0 bases at J, with 9 bases in the middle.

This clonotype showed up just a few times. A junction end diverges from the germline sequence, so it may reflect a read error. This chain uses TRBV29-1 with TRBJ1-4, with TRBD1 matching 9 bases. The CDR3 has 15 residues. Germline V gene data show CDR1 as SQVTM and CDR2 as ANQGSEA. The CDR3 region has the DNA TGCAGCGTTACCGGGACAGGGATTGCGGATGAAAAGCTGTTTTTT. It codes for CSVTGTGIADEKLFF.

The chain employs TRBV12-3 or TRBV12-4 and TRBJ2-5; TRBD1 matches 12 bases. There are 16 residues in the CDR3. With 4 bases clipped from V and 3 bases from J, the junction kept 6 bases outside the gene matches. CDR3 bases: TGTGCCAGCAGTTACCGGGACAGGGGGCTCAAAGAGACCCAGTACTTC. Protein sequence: CASSYRDRGLKETQYF.

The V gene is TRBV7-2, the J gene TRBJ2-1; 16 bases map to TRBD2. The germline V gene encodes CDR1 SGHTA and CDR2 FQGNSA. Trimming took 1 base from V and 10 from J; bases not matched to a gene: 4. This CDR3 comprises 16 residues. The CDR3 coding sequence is TGTGCCAGCAGCTTAGGGGGGACTAGCGGGAGGGCCGAGCAGTTCTTC. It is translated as CASSLGGTSGRAEQFF.

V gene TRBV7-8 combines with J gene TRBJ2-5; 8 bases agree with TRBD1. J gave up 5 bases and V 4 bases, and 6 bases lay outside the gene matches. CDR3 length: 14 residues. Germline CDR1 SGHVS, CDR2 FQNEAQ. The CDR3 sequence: CASSSDRGTETQYF. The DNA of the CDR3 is TGTGCCAGCAGCTCAGACAGGGGAACTGAGACCCAGTACTTC.

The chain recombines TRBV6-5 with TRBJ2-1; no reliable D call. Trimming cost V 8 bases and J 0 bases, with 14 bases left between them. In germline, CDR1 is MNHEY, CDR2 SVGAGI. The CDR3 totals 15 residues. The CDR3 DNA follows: TGTGCCAGCCGTCTATCTTTGTGCTCCTACAATGAGCAGTTCTTC. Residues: CASRLSLCSYNEQFF.

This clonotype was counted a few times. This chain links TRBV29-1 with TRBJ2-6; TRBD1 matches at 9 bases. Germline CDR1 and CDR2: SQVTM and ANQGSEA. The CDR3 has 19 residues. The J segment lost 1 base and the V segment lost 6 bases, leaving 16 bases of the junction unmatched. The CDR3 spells CSVDQGRTGVGSGANVLTF. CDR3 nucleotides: TGCAGCGTCGACCAAGGAAGGACAGGGGTTGGTTCTGGGGCCAACGTCCTGACTTTC.

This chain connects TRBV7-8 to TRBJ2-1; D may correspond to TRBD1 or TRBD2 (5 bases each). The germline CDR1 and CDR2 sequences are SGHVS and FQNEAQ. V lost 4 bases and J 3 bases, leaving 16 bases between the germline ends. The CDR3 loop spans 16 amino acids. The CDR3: CASSYPPRGDYNEQFF. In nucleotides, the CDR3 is TGTGCCAGCAGCTACCCCCCTAGGGGAGACTACAATGAGCAGTTCTTC.

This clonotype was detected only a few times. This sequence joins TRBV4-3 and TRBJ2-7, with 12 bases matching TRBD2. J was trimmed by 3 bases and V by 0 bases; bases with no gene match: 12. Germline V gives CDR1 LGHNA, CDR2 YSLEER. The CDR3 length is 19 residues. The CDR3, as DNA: TGCGCCAGCAGCCAAGATGTGTGGACTAGCGGGAACGAAGGCTACGAGCAGTACTTC. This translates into CASSQDVWTSGNEGYEQYF.

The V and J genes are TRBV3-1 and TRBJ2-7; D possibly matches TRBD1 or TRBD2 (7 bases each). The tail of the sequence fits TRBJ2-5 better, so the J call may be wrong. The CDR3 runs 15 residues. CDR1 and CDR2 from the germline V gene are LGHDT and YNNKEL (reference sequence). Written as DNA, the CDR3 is TGTGCCAGCAGCCAGACGGCAGGGGGGGTAGAGACCCAGTACTTC. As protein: CASSQTAGGVETQYF.

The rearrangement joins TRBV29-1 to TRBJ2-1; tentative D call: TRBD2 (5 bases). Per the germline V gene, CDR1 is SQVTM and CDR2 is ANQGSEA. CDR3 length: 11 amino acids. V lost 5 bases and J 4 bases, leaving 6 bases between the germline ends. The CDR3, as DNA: TGCAGCGTTAGAGGGTACAATGAGCAGTTCTTC. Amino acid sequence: CSVRGYNEQFF.

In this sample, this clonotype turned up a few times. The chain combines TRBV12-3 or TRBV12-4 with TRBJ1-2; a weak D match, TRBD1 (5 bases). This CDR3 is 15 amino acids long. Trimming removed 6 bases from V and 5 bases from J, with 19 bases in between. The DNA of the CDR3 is TGTGCCAGCAGCGGGGAGGGGAGTGATAATTATGGCTACACCTTC. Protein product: CASSGEGSDNYGYTF.

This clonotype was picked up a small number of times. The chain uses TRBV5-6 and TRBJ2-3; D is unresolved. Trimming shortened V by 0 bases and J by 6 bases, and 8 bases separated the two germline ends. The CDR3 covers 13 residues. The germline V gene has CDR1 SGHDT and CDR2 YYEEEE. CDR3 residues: CASSLAAFDTQYF. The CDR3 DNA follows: TGTGCCAGCAGCTTGGCGGCCTTCGATACGCAGTATTTT.

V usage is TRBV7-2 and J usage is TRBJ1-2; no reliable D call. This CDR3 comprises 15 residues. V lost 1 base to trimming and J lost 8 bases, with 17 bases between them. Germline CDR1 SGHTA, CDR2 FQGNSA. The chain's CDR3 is CASSLVGFIASGYTF. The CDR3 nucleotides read TGTGCCAGCAGCTTAGTGGGTTTTATCGCGTCGGGCTACACCTTC.

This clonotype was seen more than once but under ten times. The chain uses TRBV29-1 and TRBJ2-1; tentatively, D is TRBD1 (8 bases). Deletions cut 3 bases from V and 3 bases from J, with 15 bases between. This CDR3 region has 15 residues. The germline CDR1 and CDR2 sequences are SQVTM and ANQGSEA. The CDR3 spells CSVDGGDRLYNEQFF. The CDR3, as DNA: TGCAGCGTTGATGGGGGGGACAGGCTCTACAATGAGCAGTTCTTC.

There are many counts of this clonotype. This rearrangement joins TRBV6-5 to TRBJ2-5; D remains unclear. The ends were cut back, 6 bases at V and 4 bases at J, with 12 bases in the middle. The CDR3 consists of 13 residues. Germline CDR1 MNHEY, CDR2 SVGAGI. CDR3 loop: CASSRGYRETQYF. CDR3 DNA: TGTGCCAGCAGCCGTGGGTACCGAGAGACCCAGTACTTC.

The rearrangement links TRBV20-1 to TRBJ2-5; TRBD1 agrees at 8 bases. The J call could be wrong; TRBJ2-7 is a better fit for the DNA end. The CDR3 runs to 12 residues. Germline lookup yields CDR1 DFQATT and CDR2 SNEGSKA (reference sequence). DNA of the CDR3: TGCAGCCACAGACGACAGGGGTACGAGCAGTACTTC. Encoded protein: CSHRRQGYEQYF.

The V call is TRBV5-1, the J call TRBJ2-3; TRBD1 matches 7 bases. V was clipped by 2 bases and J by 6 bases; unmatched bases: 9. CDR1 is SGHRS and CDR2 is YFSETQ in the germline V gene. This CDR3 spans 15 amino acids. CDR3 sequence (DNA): TGCGCCAGCAGCTTTGGACAGGAAGTAAGGGATACGCAGTATTTT. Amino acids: CASSFGQEVRDTQYF. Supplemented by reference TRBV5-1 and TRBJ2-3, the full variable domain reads KAGVTQTPRYLIKTRGQQVTLSCSPISGHRSVSWYQQTPGQGLQFLFEYFSETQRNKGNFPGRFSGRQFSNSRSEMNVSTLELGDSALYLCASSFGQEVRDTQYFGPGTRLTVL.

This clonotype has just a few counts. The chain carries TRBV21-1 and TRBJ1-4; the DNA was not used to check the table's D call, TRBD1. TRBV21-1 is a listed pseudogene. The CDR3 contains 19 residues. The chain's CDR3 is CASSKVGTGGNPTNEKLFF. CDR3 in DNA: TGTGCCAGCAGCAAAGTAGGGACAGGGGGCAATCCAACTAATGAAAAACTGTTTTTT.

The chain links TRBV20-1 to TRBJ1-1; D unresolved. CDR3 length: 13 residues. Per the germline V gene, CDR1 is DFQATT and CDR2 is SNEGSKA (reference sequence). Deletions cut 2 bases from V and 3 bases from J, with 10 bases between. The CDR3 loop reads CSARSTWDTEAFF. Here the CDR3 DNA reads TGCAGTGCTAGATCGACCTGGGACACTGAAGCTTTCTTT.

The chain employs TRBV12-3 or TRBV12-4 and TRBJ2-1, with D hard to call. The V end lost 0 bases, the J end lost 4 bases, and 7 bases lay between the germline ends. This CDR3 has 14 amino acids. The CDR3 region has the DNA TGTGCCAGCAGTTTAGCGTCTCCATACAATGAGCAGTTCTTC. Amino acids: CASSLASPYNEQFF.

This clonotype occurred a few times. In nucleotides, the CDR3 is TGTGCCAGCAGCTTAGAAGTGACCGCCCAAAAAGCTTTCTTT. It specifies CASSLEVTAQKAFF. The chain carries TRBV7-2 and TRBJ1-1; D unresolved. The CDR3 contains 14 residues. Trimming shortened V by 1 base and J by 9 bases, and 15 bases separated the two germline ends. Germline CDR1 is SGHTA and CDR2 is FQGNSA.

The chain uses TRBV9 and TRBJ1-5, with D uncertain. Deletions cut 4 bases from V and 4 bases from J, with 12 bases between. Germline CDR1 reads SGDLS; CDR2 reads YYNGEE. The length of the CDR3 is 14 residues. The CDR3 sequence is CASSTGFPNQPQHF. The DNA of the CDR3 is TGTGCCAGCAGCACCGGGTTCCCTAATCAGCCCCAGCATTTT.

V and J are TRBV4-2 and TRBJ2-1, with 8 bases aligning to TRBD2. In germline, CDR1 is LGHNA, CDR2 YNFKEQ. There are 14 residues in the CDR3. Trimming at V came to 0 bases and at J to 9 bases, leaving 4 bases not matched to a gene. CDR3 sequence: CASSQDRREAEQFF. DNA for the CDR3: TGTGCCAGCAGCCAAGATCGGCGGGAGGCTGAGCAGTTCTTC.

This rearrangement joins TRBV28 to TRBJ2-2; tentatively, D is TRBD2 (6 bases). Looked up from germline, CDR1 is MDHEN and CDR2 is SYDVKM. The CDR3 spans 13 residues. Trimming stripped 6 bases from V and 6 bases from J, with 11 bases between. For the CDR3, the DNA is TGTGCCAGCAGATTACCGGGGGCCGGGGAGCTGTTTTTT. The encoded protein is CASRLPGAGELFF.

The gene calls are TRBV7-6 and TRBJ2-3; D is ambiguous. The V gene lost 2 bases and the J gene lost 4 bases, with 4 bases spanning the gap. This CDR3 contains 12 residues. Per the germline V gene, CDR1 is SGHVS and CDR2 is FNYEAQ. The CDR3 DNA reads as TGTGCCAGCAGCTTACATGCAGATACGCAGTATTTT. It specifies CASSLHADTQYF.

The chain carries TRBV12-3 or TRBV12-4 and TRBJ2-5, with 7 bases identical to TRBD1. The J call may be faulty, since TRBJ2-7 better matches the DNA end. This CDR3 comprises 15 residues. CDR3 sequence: CASSPQGTAAGEQYF. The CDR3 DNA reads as TGTGCCAGCAGTCCTCAAGGGACAGCCGCCGGCGAGCAGTACTTC.

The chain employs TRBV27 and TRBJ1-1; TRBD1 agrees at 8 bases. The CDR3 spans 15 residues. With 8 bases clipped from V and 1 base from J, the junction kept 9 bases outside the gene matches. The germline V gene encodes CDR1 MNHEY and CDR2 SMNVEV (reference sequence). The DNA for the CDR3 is TGTGCCAGCGGTAGGGACAGGCGCCCGAACACTGAAGCTTTCTTT. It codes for CASGRDRRPNTEAFF.

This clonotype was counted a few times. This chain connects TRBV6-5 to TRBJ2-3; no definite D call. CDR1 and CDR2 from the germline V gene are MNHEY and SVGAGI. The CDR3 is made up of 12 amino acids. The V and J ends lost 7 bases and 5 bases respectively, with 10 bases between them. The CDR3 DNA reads TGTGCCAGCACTTCCGGCGGAGATACGCAGTATTTT. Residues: CASTSGGDTQYF.

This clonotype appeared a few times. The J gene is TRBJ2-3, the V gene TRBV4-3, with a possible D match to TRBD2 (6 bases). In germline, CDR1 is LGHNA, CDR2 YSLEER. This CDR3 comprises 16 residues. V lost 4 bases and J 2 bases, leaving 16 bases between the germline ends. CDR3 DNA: TGCGCCAGCAGCCTTAGTTCGGCGGGGTCCACAGATACGCAGTATTTT. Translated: CASSLSSAGSTDTQYF.